These 23 T cell receptor beta chains came from one sample sequenced in a study of OX40 agonist ivuxolimab in advanced cancers. TCRdb keeps only in-frame clones here, not all; method: immunoSEQ multiplex PCR. This table has about 38,000 clones, 87% appearing once. The sample consisted of CD4+ or CD8+ T cells sorted from blood, taken in a trial of the OX40 agonist ivuxolimab. All receptors come from an adult with an advanced solid tumor such as melanoma, head and neck, liver or kidney cancer.

The J gene is TRBJ2-1, the V gene TRBV7-6; D is possibly TRBD2 (5 bases). The CDR3 is made up of 15 amino acids. With 0 bases removed from V and 1 base from J, the gap between germline ends came to 7 bases. Germline V gene lookup returns CDR1 SGHVS and CDR2 FNYEAQ. The CDR3 coding sequence is TGTGCCAGCAGCTTAGCGGGGAGTTCCTACAATGAGCAGTTCTTC. Translating gives CASSLAGSSYNEQFF.

The V and J genes are TRBV15 and TRBJ1-3; 8 bases fit TRBD1. Germline V gene lookup returns CDR1 LNHNV and CDR2 YYDKDF (reference sequence). Losses at the gene ends were 0 bases for V and 6 bases for J; bases not matched to a gene: 4. The CDR3 is 15 amino acids. In DNA form, the CDR3 reads TGTGCCACCAGCAGAGACTGGACAGGGACAAACACCATATATTTT. Amino acids: CATSRDWTGTNTIYF.

The chain couples TRBV9 to TRBJ2-4, with 7 bases identical to TRBD1. Germline V gene lookup returns CDR1 SGDLS and CDR2 YYNGEE. V shed 4 bases, J shed 11 bases, and the junction held 12 bases outside the gene matches. The CDR3 loop spans 14 amino acids. The CDR3 spells CASSPGGSGGVQYF. The CDR3, as DNA: TGTGCCAGCAGCCCGGGCGGTTCAGGGGGTGTTCAGTACTTC.

The CDR3 bases are TGTGCCAGTAGCATCACAGCTAACACTGAAGCTTTCTTT. As protein: CASSITANTEAFF. The V call is TRBV19, the J call TRBJ1-1; D call uncertain. Germline CDR1 reads LNHDA; CDR2 reads SQIVND (reference sequence). Trimming pared 6 bases from V and 2 bases from J, leaving 10 bases between. This CDR3 comprises 13 residues. The whole variable domain, remainder taken from reference TRBV19 and TRBJ1-1, is DGGITQSPKYLFRKEGQNVTLSCEQNLNHDAMYWYRQDPGQGLRLIYYSQIVNDFQKGDIAEGYSVSREKKESFPLTVTSAQKNPTAFYLCASSITANTEAFFGQGTRLTVV.

The gene calls are TRBV25-1 and TRBJ1-2; possible D gene TRBD1, 6 bases. V dropped 0 bases and J dropped 5 bases, with 16 bases sitting between them. Germline CDR1 MGHDK, CDR2 SYGVNS. This CDR3 region has 16 residues. The chain's CDR3 is CASSEYLLQGGYGYTF. DNA of the CDR3: TGTGCCAGCAGTGAATACCTATTACAGGGTGGGTATGGCTACACCTTC.

For the CDR3, the DNA is TGTGCCAGCAGCTTAGCGTGGGGGGCTGGCACAGATACGCAGTATTTT. This encodes CASSLAWGAGTDTQYF. The chain links TRBV7-2 to TRBJ2-3; TRBD1 or TRBD2 may be the D gene (6 bases each). Germline CDR1 and CDR2: SGHTA and FQGNSA. The V end was cut by 0 bases, the J end by 1 base, with 11 bases between. This CDR3 contains 16 residues.

This chain uses TRBV4-1 with TRBJ1-1, with 7 bases lining up with TRBD1. Germline values: CDR1 MGHRA, CDR2 YSYEKL. The CDR3 is made up of 15 amino acids. With 3 bases clipped from V and 5 bases from J, the junction kept 9 bases outside the gene matches. CDR3: CASSHPNRGKTEAFF. The CDR3 DNA sequence: TGCGCCAGCAGCCACCCAAACAGGGGAAAAACTGAAGCTTTCTTT.

This chain joins TRBV4-1 and TRBJ2-7, with D maybe TRBD1 (6 bases). The V end was cut by 0 bases, the J end by 7 bases, with 16 bases between. In germline, CDR1 is MGHRA, CDR2 YSYEKL. There are 15 residues in the CDR3. The chain's CDR3 is CASSQDSLQGGEQYF. The CDR3 coding sequence is TGCGCCAGCAGCCAAGATTCGTTACAGGGCGGTGAGCAGTACTTC.

The gene calls are TRBV15 and TRBJ2-1; D might be TRBD2 (7 bases). Trimming cost V 5 bases and J 10 bases, with 21 bases left between them. Germline lookup yields CDR1 LNHNV and CDR2 YYDKDF (reference sequence). The CDR3 has 15 amino acids. Here the CDR3 reads CATSPQPGAREEQFF. In DNA, the CDR3 is TGTGCCACCAGCCCCCAGCCGGGGGCGCGGGAGGAGCAGTTCTTC.

V gene TRBV5-1 combines with J gene TRBJ2-3, with TRBD2 matching 10 bases. The V gene end was trimmed by 5 bases and the J gene end by 0 bases; junction bases not matched to a gene: 15. This CDR3 region has 19 residues. Germline loops: CDR1 SGHRS, CDR2 YFSETQ. CDR3 coding DNA: TGCGCCAGCAGGGCGGGTACTAGCGGGGCGCCTACTAGCACAGATACGCAGTATTTT. Translating it yields CASRAGTSGAPTSTDTQYF.

The chain is built from TRBV5-1 and TRBJ2-3, with TRBD2 identical over 8 bases. V gave up 1 base and J gave up 0 bases; unmatched junction bases: 7. The V gene's germline CDR1 is SGHRS and CDR2 YFSETQ. CDR3 size: 17 residues. The CDR3 DNA reads as TGCGCCAGCAGCTTGTGGGCGGGAGGCCAGAGCACAGATACGCAGTATTTT. It is translated as CASSLWAGGQSTDTQYF.

This sequence joins TRBV6-5 and TRBJ1-1; the D is unclear. The CDR3 is made up of 12 amino acids. Germline loops: CDR1 MNHEY, CDR2 SVGAGI. V gave up 6 bases and J gave up 1 base, with 6 bases separating them. CDR3 residues: CASRRGNTEAFF. The CDR3 bases are TGTGCCAGCAGAAGAGGGAACACTGAAGCTTTCTTT.

The V call is TRBV7-8, the J call TRBJ2-5; D is ambiguous. Germline CDR1 SGHVS, CDR2 FQNEAQ. The CDR3 runs 12 residues. Trimming shortened V by 6 bases and J by 5 bases, and 10 bases separated the two germline ends. The CDR3 protein is CASSSLGETQYF. The CDR3 DNA follows: TGTGCCAGCAGTTCACTTGGGGAGACCCAGTACTTC.

This clone was seen a handful of times. The rearrangement joins TRBV19 to TRBJ1-5; TRBD1 matches 8 bases. Per germline, CDR1 LNHDA and CDR2 SQIVND (reference sequence). Unmatched junction bases numbered 4, after V lost 6 bases and J lost 6 bases. The CDR3 totals 13 residues. The CDR3 sequence is CASSRGPGQPQHF. As DNA, the CDR3 is TGTGCCAGTAGCAGGGGGCCAGGTCAGCCCCAGCATTTT. Filled out from reference TRBV19 and TRBJ1-5, the complete variable domain reads DGGITQSPKYLFRKEGQNVTLSCEQNLNHDAMYWYRQDPGQGLRLIYYSQIVNDFQKGDIAEGYSVSREKKESFPLTVTSAQKNPTAFYLCASSRGPGQPQHFGDGTRLSIL.

This clone has just one count. The chain carries TRBV29-1 and TRBJ2-1; 11 bases agree with TRBD1. The CDR3 length is 17 residues. Germline-derived CDR1 and CDR2 are SQVTM and ANQGSEA. With 7 bases clipped from V and 3 bases from J, the junction kept 14 bases outside the gene matches. The CDR3 DNA is TGCAGCGCCCCGGACAGGGGGCTTAGCGAGTACTACAATGAGCAGTTCTTC. Its protein is CSAPDRGLSEYYNEQFF.

CDR3 DNA: TGTGCCAGCAGCGATCTCGACGGGAGGAGAAAGACCCAGTACTTC. Encoded protein: CASSDLDGRRKTQYF. The chain joins TRBV14 to TRBJ2-5; 7 bases agree with TRBD2. CDR1 SGHDN and CDR2 FVKESK come from the germline V gene. This CDR3 is built from 15 residues. Germline trimming cut 5 bases from V and 6 bases from J; bases unmatched to any gene: 12.

The rearrangement joins TRBV7-9 to TRBJ2-3; D possibly matches TRBD1 or TRBD2 (5 bases each). In germline, CDR1 is SEHNR, CDR2 FQNEAQ (reference sequence). The CDR3 covers 14 residues. V lost 8 bases to trimming and J lost 2 bases, with 14 bases between them. CDR3 in DNA: TGTGCCAGCTGCCGGGACCCCGCCACAGATACGCAGTATTTT. Translating gives CASCRDPATDTQYF.

The V call is TRBV6-6, the J call TRBJ2-5, with D possibly being TRBD1 or TRBD2 (5 bases each). The CDR3 is made up of 12 amino acids. V lost 2 bases to trimming and J lost 14 bases, with 15 bases between them. Per the germline V gene, CDR1 is MNHNY and CDR2 is SVGAGI (reference sequence). CDR3 coding DNA: TGTGCCAGCAGTTACGAGGGCAGAGGGGCCTACTTC. It yields the protein CASSYEGRGAYF.

This chain links TRBV6-1 with TRBJ2-5, with 7 bases identical to TRBD2. This CDR3 is 16 amino acids long. Germline V gene data show CDR1 as MNHNS and CDR2 as SASEGT. With 6 bases clipped from V and 4 bases from J, the junction kept 14 bases outside the gene matches. CDR3 region: CASRETLWGRVETQYF. In nucleotides, the CDR3 is TGTGCCAGCAGGGAAACCCTATGGGGGAGGGTAGAGACCCAGTACTTC.

In the case of this clone: An end of the junction differs from the germline gene, which may be a read error. The rearrangement uses TRBV7-7 and TRBJ2-2; 11 bases agree with TRBD2. The CDR3 consists of 19 residues. In germline, CDR1 is SSHAT, CDR2 FNYEAQ (reference sequence). CDR3 DNA: TGTGCTAGCAGCTTCAGAACCCGACTAGCGGGGTATTCTACCGGGGAGCTGTTTTTT. Translated, it gives CASSFRTRLAGYSTGELFF.

The gene calls are TRBV14 and TRBJ2-3; D is uncertain. Looked up from germline, CDR1 is SGHDN and CDR2 is FVKESK. The CDR3 covers 8 residues. Trimming stripped 4 bases from V and 12 bases from J, with 2 bases between. The CDR3 protein is CASSLQYF. The CDR3 DNA is TGTGCCAGCAGCCTTCAGTATTTT.

The chain combines TRBV5-5 with TRBJ2-6, with D possibly being TRBD1 (6 bases). CDR3 size: 17 residues. Looked up from germline, CDR1 is SGHKS and CDR2 is YYEKEE (reference sequence). The germline V and J ends were trimmed by 1 base and 0 bases, with 11 bases remaining between them. The CDR3 reads CASSLRDTHSGANVLTF. The CDR3 DNA follows: TGTGCCAGCAGCTTGCGGGACACTCACTCTGGGGCCAACGTCCTGACTTTC.

This clone was counted only a few times. This chain uses TRBV2 with TRBJ1-2; D unclear. This CDR3 spans 13 amino acids. CDR1 SNHLY and CDR2 FYNNEI come from the germline V gene. V gave up 0 bases and J gave up 7 bases, with 9 bases separating them. CDR3 DNA: TGTGCCAGCAGTGAAGCGCAGCTGGGTGGCTACACCTTC. Its translation: CASSEAQLGGYTF.